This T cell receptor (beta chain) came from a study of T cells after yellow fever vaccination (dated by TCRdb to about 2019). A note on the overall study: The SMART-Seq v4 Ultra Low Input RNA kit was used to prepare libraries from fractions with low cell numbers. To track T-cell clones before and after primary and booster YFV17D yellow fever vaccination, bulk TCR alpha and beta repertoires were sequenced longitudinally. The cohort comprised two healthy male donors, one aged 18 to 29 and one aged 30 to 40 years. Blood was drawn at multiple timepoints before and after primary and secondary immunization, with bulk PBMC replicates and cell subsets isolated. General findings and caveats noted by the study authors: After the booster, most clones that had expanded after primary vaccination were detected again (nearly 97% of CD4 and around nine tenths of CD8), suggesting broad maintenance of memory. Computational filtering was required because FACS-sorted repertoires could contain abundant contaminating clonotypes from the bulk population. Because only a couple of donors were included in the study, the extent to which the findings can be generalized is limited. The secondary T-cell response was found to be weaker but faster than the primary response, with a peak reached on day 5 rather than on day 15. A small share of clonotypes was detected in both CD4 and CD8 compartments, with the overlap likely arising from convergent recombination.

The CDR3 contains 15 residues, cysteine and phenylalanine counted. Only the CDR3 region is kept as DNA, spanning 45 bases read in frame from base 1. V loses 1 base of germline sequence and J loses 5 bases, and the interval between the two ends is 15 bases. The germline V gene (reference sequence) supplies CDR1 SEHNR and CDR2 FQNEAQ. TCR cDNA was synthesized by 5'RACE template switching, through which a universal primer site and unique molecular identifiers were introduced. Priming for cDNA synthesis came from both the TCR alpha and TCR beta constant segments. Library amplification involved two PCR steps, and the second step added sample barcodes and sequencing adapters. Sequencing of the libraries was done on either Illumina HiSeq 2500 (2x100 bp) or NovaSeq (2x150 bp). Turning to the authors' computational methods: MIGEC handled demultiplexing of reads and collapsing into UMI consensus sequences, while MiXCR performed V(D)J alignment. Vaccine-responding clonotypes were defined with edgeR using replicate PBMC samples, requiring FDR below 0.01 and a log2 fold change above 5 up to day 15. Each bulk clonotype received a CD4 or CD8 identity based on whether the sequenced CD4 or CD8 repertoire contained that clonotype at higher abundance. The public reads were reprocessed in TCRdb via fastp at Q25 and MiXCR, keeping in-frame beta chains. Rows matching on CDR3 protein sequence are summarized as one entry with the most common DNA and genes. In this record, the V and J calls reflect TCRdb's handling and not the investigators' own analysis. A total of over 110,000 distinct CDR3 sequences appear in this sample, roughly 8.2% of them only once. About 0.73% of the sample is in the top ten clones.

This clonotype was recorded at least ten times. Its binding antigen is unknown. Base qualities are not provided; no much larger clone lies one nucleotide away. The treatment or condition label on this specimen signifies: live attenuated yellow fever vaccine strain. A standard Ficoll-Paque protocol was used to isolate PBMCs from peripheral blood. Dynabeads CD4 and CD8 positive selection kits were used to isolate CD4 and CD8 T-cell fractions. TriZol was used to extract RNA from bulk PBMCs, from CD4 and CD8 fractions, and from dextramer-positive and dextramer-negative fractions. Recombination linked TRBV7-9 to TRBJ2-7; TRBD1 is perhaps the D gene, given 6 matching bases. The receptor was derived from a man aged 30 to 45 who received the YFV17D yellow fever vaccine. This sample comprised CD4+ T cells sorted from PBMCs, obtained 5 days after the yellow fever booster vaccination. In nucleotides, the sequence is TGTGCCAGCAGCTTAGGGGCAGGGGAGTTCAACGAGCAGTACTTC. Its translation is CASSLGAGEFNEQYF.